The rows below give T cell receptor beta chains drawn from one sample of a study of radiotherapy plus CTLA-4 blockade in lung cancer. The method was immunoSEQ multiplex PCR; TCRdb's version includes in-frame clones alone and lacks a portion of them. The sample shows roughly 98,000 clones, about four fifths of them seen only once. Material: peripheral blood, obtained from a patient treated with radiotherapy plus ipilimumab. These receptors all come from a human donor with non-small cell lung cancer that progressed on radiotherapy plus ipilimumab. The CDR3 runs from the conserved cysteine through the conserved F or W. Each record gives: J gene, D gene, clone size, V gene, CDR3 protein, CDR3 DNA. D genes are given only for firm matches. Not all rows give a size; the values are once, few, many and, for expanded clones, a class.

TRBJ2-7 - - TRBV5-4 CASSLREGGGSYEQYF TGTGCCAGCAGCTTGAGGGAGGGAGGGGGATCCTACGAGCAGTACTTC
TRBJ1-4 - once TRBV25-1 CASSETGRTNEKLFF TGTGCCAGCAGTGAAACGGGTCGAACTAATGAAAAACTGTTTTTT
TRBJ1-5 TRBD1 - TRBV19 CASTLDRVNQPQHF TGTGCCAGTACTTTGGACAGGGTTAATCAGCCCCAGCATTTT
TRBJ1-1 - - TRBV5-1 CASSLWDNTEAFF TGCGCCAGCAGCTTGTGGGACAACACTGAAGCTTTCTTT
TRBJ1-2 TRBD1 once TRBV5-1 CASSFYSGGYGYTF TGCGCCAGCAGCTTCTATTCAGGGGGCTATGGCTACACCTTC
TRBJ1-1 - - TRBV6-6 CASSSALGGTEAFF TGTGCCAGCAGTTCCGCCCTAGGGGGCACTGAAGCTTTCTTT
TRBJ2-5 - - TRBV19 CASSIDQFQETQYF TGTGCCAGTAGTATCGACCAGTTCCAAGAGACCCAGTACTTC
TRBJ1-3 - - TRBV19 CASSMIDSSGNTIYF TGTGCCAGTAGTATGATCGACAGCTCTGGAAACACCATATATTTT
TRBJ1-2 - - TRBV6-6 CASSYSGGVDGYTF TGTGCCAGCAGTTACTCTGGAGGGGTGGATGGCTACACCTTC
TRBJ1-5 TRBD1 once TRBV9 CASSRGQSNQPQHF TGTGCCAGCAGCCGGGGACAGAGCAATCAGCCCCAGCATTTT
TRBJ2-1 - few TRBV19 CATGDGSYNEQFF TGTGCCACTGGGGACGGATCCTACAATGAGCAGTTCTTC
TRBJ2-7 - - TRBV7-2 CASSTAGTVYEQYF TGTGCCAGCAGCACCGCCGGGACTGTCTACGAGCAGTACTTC
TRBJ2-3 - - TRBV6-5 CASSYRGGSTDTQYF TGTGCCAGCAGTTACCGAGGAGGTTCCACAGATACGCAGTATTTT
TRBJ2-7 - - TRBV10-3 CAISERQSSYEQYF TGTGCCATCAGTGAAAGACAGAGCTCCTACGAGCAGTACTTC
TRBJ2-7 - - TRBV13 CASSTYRDGTYEQYF TGTGCCAGCAGCACCTACCGGGACGGGACCTACGAGCAGTACTTC
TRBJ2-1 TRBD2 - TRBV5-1 CASSPPSGGHNEQFF TGCGCCAGCAGCCCACCTAGCGGGGGTCACAATGAGCAGTTCTTC
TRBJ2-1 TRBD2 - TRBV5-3 CARSLAELAGNPYNEQFF TGTGCCAGAAGCTTGGCGGAACTAGCGGGTAACCCCTACAATGAGCAGTTCTTC
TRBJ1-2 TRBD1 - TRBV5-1 CASSSDRGVYGYTF TGCGCCAGCAGCTCCGACAGGGGGGTCTATGGCTACACCTTC
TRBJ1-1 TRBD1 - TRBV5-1 CASSGTGVSTEAFF TGCGCCAGCAGCGGGACAGGGGTCAGCACTGAAGCTTTCTTT
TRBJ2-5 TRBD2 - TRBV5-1 CASSSHSGMREETQYF TGCGCCAGCAGCTCTCATAGCGGGATGCGGGAAGAGACCCAGTACTTC
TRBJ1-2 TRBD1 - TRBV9 CASSVIGQGLNGYTF TGTGCCAGCAGCGTAATAGGACAGGGCCTGAATGGCTACACCTTC
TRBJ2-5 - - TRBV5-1 CASSLSGEETQYF TGCGCCAGCAGCTTGTCAGGGGAAGAGACCCAGTACTTC
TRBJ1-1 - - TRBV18 CASSPRTDLTEAFF TGTGCCAGCTCACCCCGGACAGACCTCACTGAAGCTTTCTTT
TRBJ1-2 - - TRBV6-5 CASRGESAYTF TGTGCCAGCAGGGGAGAAAGTGCCTACACCTTC
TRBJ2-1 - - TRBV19 CASTLGGGREQFF TGTGCCAGTACCTTGGGTGGGGGGCGCGAGCAGTTCTTC
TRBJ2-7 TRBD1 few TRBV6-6 CASSRQGANYEQYF TGTGCCAGCAGCCGACAGGGGGCGAACTACGAGCAGTACTTC
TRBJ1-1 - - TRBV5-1 CASSLGGTARSNTEAFF TGCGCCAGCAGCTTGGGAGGGACTGCCCGATCGAACACTGAAGCTTTCTTT
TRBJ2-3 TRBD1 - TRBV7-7 CASSIGTGGADTQYF TGTGCCAGCAGCATCGGGACAGGGGGCGCAGATACGCAGTATTTT
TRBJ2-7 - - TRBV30 CAWGPDSYEQYF TGTGCCTGGGGCCCCGACAGCTACGAGCAGTACTTC
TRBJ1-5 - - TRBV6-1 CASSPIVRDQPQHF TGTGCCAGCAGCCCGATCGTCCGGGATCAGCCCCAGCATTTT
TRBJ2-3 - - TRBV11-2 CASSLSRTSTDTQYF TGTGCCAGCAGCTTAAGTCGTACTAGCACAGATACGCAGTATTTT
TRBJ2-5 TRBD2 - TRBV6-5 CASSYGAGEAQETQYF TGTGCCAGCAGTTACGGGGCGGGAGAGGCACAGGAGACCCAGTACTTC
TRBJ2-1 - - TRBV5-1 CASSLGQSSYNEQFF TGCGCCAGCAGCTTGGGACAGAGCTCCTACAATGAGCAGTTCTTC
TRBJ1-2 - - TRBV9 CASSPDRVGYGYTF TGTGCCAGCAGCCCCGACAGAGTTGGCTATGGCTACACCTTC
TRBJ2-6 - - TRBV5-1 CASSVTDPGANVLTF TGCGCCAGCAGCGTAACAGATCCTGGGGCCAACGTCCTGACTTTC
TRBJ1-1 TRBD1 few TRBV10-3 CASGGQLGTEAFF TGTGCCTCAGGGGGACAGTTGGGCACTGAAGCTTTCTTT
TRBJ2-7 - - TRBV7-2 CASSLAVGEQYF TGTGCCAGCAGCTTAGCCGTCGGCGAGCAGTACTTC
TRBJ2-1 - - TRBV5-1 CASSLALFQAGSNEQFF TGCGCCAGCAGCTTGGCTCTTTTCCAGGCCGGGTCGAATGAGCAGTTCTTC
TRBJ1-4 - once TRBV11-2 CASSFNRVGEKLFF TGTGCCAGCAGCTTCAACAGGGTTGGTGAAAAACTGTTTTTT
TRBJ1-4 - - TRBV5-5 CASSLLAATNEKLFF TGTGCCAGCAGCTTGTTGGCAGCAACTAATGAAAAACTGTTTTTT